This TCR beta chain was sequenced during a study of graft-versus-host responses after intestinal transplantation. Looking at the study overall: Multivisceral, liver-intestinal, or isolated intestinal transplants were performed in recipients.

The data were produced by immunoSEQ multiplex PCR, yet TCRdb's version contains in-frame clones alone and is incomplete. This sample has 20,000 or so clones, with 40% to 50% found just once. Points from the study as a whole: GvH clones detected in recipient marrow included some appearing first in ileum or blood. After transplant, early declines in HvG clones were associated with peak levels of circulating GvH clones.

A sort after the reaction isolated proliferating CFSE-low CD3+CD4+ and CD3+CD8+ responders. This sample comprised alloreactive CD4+ T cells from a mixed lymphocyte reaction culture, obtained before intestinal transplant. Subset specified: CFSE-low proliferating T cells sorted from roughly 6-day pre-transplant mixed lymphocyte reaction (GvH or HvG direction). This clonotype was obtained from a human patient who received an intestinal transplant.

Here the CDR3 DNA reads TGCGCCAGCAGCACTGGACAGGGGGCAGATACGCAGTATTTT. This gives the protein CASSTGQGADTQYF. The V and J genes are TRBV5-1 and TRBJ2-3; 10 bases are a match to TRBD1. Trimming took 4 bases from V and 4 from J; bases not matched to a gene: 3. Germline CDR1 SGHRS, CDR2 YFSETQ. The CDR3 runs 14 residues.